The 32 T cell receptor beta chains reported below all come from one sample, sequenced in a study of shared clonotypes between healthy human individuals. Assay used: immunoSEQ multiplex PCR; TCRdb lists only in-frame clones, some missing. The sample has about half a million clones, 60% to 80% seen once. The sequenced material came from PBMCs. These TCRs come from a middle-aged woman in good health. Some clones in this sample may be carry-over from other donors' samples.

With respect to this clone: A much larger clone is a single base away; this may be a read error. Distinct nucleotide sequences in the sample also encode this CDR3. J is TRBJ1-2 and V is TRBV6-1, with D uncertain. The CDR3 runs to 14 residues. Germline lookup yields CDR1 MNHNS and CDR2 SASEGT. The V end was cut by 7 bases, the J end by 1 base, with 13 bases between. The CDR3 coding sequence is TGTGCCAGCAATTCGAGAACGGGTAACTATGGCTACACCTTC. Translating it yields CASNSRTGNYGYTF.

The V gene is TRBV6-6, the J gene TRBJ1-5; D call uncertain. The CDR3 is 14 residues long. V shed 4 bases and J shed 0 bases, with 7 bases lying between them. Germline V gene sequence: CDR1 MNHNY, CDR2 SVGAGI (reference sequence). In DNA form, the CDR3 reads TGTGCCAGCAGTTTGCGGCATAGCAATCAGCCCCAGCATTTT. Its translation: CASSLRHSNQPQHF.

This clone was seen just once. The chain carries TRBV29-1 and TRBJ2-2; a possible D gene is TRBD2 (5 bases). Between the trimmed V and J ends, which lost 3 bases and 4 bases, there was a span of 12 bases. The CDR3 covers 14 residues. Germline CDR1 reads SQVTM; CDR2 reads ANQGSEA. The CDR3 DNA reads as TGCAGCGTTGACCGGGGTAAGGGCACCGGGGAGCTGTTTTTT. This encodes CSVDRGKGTGELFF.

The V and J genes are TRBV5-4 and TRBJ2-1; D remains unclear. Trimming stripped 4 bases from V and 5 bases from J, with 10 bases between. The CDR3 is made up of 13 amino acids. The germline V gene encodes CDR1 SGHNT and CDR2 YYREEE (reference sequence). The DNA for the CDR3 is TGTGCCAGCAGCCCCATATCAAACAATGAGCAGTTCTTC. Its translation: CASSPISNNEQFF. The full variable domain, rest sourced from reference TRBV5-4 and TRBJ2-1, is ETGVTQSPTHLIKTRGQQVTLRCSSQSGHNTVSWYQQALGQGPQFIFQYYREEENGRGNFPPRFSGLQFPNYSSELNVNALELDDSALYLCASSPISNNEQFFGPGTRLTVL.

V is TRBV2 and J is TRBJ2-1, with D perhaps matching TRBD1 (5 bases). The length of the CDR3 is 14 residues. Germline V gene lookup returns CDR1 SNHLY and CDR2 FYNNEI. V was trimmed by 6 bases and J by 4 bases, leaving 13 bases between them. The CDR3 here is CASRGQGTYNEQFF. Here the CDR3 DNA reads TGTGCCAGCAGGGGTCAGGGTACTTACAATGAGCAGTTCTTC.

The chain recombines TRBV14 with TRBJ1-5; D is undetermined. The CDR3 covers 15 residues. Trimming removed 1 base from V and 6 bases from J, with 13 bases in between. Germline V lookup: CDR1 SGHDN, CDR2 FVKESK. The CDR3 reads CASSQATPHGQPQHF. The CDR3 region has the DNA TGTGCCAGCAGCCAAGCTACCCCACACGGTCAGCCCCAGCATTTT.

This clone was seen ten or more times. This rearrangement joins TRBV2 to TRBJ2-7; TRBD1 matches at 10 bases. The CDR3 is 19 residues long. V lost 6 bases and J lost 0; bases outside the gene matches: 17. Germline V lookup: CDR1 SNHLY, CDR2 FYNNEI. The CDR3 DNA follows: TGTGCCAGCAGACCGGGACAGGGGTTTGATTGGCTGACCTCCTACGAGCAGTACTTC. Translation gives CASRPGQGFDWLTSYEQYF.

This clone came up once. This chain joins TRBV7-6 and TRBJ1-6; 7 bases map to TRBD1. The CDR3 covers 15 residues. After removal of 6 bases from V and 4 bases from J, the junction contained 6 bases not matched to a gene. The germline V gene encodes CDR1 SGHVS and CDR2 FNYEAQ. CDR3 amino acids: CASRPQDRYNSPLHF. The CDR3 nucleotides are TGTGCCAGCAGACCGCAGGACAGGTATAATTCACCCCTCCACTTT.

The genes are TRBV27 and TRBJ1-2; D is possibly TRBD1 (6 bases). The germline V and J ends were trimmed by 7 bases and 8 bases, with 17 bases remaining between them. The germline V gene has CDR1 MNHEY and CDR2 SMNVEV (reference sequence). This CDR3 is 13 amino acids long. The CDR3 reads CASKAGGFRGYTF. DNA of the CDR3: TGTGCCAGCAAAGCGGGGGGCTTCAGGGGCTACACCTTC.

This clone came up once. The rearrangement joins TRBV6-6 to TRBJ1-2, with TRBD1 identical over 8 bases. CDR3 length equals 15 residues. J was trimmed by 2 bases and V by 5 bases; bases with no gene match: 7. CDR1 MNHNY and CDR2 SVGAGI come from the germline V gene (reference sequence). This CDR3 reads CASSPGTGWNYGYTF. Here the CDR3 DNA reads TGTGCCAGCAGTCCCGGGACAGGATGGAACTATGGCTACACCTTC.

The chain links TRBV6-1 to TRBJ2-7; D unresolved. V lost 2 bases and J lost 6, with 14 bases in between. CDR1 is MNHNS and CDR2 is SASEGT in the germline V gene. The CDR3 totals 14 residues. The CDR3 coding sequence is TGTGCCAGCAGTGAAAGGACGTGGCGCGCCGAGCAGTACTTC. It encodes CASSERTWRAEQYF.

CDR3 protein: CASSSRDVWGQYF. In DNA form, the CDR3 reads TGTGCCAGCAGCTCTCGGGATGTTTGGGGGCAGTACTTC. The chain uses TRBV7-2 and TRBJ2-7, with D tentatively TRBD2 (5 bases). Per the germline V gene, CDR1 is SGHTA and CDR2 is FQGNSA. V lost 4 bases to trimming and J lost 9 bases, with 16 bases between them. The CDR3 length is 13 residues.

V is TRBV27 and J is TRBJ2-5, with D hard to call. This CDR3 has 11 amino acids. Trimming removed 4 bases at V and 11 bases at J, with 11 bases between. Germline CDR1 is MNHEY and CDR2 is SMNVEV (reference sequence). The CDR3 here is CASSSRTIQYF. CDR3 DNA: TGTGCCAGCAGTTCCCGGACGATACAGTACTTC.

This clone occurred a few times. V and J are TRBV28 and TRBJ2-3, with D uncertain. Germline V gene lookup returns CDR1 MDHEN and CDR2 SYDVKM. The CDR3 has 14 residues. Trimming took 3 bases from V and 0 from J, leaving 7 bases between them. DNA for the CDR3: TGTGCCAGCAGTTTCGGCGTCAGCACAGATACGCAGTATTTT. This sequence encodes CASSFGVSTDTQYF.

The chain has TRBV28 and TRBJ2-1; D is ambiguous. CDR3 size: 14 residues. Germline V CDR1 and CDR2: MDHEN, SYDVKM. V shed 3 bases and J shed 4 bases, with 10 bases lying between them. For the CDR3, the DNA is TGTGCCAGCAGTTTGTATGCAGCATACAATGAGCAGTTCTTC. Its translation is CASSLYAAYNEQFF.

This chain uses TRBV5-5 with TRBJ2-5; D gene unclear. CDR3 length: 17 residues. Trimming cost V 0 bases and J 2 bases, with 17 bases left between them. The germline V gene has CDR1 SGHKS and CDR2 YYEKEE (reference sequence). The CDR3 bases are TGTGCCAGCAGCTTGGACCCTTCCGCCGGAGCGCAAGAGACCCAGTACTTC. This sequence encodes CASSLDPSAGAQETQYF.

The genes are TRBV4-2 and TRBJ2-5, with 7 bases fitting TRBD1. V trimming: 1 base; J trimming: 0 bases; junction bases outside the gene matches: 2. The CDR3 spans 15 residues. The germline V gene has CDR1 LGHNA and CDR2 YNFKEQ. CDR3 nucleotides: TGTGCCAGCAGCCAAGGGGACAGAGACCAAGAGACCCAGTACTTC. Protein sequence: CASSQGDRDQETQYF.

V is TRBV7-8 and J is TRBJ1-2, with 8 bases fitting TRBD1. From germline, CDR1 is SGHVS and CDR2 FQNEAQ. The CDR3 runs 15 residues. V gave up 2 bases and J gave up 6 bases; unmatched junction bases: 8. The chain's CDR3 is CASSLSGDRTNGYTF. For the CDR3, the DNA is TGTGCCAGCAGCTTATCCGGGGACAGGACTAATGGCTACACCTTC.

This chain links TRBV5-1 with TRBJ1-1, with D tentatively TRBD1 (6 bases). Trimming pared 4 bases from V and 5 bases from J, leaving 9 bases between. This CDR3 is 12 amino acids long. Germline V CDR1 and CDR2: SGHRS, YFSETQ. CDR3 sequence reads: CASSPQGTEAFF. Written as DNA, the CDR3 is TGCGCCAGCAGCCCGCAGGGGACTGAAGCTTTCTTT.

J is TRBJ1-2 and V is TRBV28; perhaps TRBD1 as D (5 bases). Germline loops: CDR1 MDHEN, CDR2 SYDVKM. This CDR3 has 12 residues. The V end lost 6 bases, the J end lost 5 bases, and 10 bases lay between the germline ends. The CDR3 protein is CASSRGQYGYTF. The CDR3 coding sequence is TGTGCCAGCAGCCGGGGCCAATATGGCTACACCTTC.

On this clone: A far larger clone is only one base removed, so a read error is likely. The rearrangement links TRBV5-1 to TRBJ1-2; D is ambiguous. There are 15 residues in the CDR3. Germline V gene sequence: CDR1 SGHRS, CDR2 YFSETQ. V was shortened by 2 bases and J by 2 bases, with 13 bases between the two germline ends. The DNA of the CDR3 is TGCGCCAGCAGCTTATCGGACGGTCCGAACTATGGCTACACCTTC. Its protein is CASSLSDGPNYGYTF.

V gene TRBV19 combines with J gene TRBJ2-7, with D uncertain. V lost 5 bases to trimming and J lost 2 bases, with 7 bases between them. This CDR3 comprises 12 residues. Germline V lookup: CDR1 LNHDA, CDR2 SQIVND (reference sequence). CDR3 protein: CASSSVAYEQYF. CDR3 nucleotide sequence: TGTGCCAGTAGTTCGGTAGCCTACGAGCAGTACTTC.

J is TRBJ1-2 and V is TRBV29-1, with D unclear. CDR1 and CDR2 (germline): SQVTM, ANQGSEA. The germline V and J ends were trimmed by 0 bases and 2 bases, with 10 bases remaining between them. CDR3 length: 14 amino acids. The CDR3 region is CSVEDRKVNYGYTF. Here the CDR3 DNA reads TGCAGCGTTGAAGATCGGAAAGTAAACTATGGCTACACCTTC. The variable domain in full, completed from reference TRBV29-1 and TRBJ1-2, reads SAVISQKPSRDICQRGTSLTIQCQVDSQVTMMFWYRQQPGQSLTLIATANQGSEATYESGFVIDKFPISRPNLTFSTLTVSNMSPEDSSIYLCSVEDRKVNYGYTFGSGTRLTVV.

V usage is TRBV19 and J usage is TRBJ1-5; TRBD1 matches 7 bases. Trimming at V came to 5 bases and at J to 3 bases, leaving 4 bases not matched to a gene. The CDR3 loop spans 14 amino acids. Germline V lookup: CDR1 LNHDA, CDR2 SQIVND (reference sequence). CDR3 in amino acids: CASSYDRDNQPQHF. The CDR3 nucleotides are TGTGCCAGTAGTTACGACAGGGACAATCAGCCCCAGCATTTT.

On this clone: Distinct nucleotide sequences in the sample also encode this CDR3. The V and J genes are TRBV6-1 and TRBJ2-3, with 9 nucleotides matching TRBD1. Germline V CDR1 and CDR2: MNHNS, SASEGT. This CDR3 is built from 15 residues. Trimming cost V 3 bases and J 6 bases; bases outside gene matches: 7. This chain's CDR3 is CASSEGTGSVDTQYF. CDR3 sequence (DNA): TGTGCCAGCAGTGAGGGGACAGGGAGCGTGGATACGCAGTATTTT.

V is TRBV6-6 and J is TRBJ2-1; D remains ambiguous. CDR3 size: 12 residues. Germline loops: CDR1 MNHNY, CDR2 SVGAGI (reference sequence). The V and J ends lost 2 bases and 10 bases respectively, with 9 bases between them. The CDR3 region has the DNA TGTGCCAGCAGTTACGTAAGCAGCGAGCAGTTCTTC. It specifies CASSYVSSEQFF.

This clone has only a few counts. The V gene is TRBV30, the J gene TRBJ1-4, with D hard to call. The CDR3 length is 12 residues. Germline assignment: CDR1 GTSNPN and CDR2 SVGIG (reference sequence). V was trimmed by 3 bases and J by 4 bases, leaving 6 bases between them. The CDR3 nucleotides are TGTGCCTGGAGCGGACTTAATGAAAAACTGTTTTTT. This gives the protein CAWSGLNEKLFF.

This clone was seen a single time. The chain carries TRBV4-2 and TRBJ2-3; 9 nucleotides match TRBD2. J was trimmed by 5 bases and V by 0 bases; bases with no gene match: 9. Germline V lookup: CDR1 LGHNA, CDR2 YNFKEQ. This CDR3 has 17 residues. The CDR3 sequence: CASSQEQTSGVRDTQYF. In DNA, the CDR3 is TGTGCCAGCAGCCAAGAGCAGACTAGCGGAGTCAGAGATACGCAGTATTTT.

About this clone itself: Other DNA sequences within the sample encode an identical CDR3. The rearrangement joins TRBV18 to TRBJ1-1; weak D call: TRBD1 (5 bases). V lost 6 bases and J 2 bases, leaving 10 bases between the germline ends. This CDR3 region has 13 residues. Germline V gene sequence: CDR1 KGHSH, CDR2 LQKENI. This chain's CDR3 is CASSGGINTEAFF. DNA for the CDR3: TGTGCCAGCTCGGGGGGGATCAACACTGAAGCTTTCTTT.

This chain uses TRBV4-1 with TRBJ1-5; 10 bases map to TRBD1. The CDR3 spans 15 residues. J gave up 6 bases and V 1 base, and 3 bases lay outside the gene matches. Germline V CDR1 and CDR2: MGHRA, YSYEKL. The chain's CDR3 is CASSQGQGAIQPQHF. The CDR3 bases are TGCGCCAGCAGCCAAGGACAGGGGGCGATTCAGCCCCAGCATTTT.

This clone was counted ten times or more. CDR3 in amino acids: CASSPQGIQETQYF. CDR3 bases: TGTGCCAGCAGCCCCCAAGGGATCCAAGAGACCCAGTACTTC. This chain connects TRBV9 to TRBJ2-5; no reliable D call. Germline CDR1 reads SGDLS; CDR2 reads YYNGEE. Deletions cut 4 bases from V and 1 base from J, with 11 bases between. The CDR3 covers 14 residues.

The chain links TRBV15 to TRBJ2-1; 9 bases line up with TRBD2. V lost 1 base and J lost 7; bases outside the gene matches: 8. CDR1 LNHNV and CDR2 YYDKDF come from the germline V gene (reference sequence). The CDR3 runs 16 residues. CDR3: CATSRGLAGLGNEQFF. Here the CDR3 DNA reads TGTGCCACCAGCAGAGGCCTAGCGGGATTAGGTAATGAGCAGTTCTTC.